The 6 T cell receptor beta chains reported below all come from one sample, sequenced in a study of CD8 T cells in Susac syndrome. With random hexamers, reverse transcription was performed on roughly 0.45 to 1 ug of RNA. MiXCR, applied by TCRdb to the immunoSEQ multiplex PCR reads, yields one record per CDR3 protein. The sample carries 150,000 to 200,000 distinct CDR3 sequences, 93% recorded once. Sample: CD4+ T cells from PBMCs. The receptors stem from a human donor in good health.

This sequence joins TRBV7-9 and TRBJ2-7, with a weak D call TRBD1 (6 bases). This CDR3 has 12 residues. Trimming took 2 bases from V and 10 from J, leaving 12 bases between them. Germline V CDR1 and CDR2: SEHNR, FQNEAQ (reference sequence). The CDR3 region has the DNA TGTGCCAGCAGCTTAAGTTGGGGGCTCCAGTACTTC. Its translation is CASSLSWGLQYF.

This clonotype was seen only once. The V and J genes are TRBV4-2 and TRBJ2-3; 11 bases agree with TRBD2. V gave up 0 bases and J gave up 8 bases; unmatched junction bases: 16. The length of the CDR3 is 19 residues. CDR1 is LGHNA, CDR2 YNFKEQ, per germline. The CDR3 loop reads CASSQEPLLGLAAQGTQYF. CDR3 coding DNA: TGTGCCAGCAGCCAAGAACCTCTATTGGGACTAGCGGCACAGGGTACGCAGTATTTT.

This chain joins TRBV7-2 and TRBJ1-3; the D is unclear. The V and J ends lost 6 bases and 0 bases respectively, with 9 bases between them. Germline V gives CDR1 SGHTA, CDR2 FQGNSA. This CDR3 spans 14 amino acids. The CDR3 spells CASRPRNSGNTIYF. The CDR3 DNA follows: TGTGCCAGCAGGCCGAGGAACTCTGGAAACACCATATATTTT.

CDR3 DNA sequence: TGTGCCAGTAGCCGACAGCTACAAGAGACCCAGTACTTC. Encoded protein: CASSRQLQETQYF. The chain combines TRBV19 with TRBJ2-5; tentatively, D is TRBD1 (5 bases). Germline CDR1 reads LNHDA; CDR2 reads SQIVND (reference sequence). This CDR3 has 13 residues. Trimming shortened V by 6 bases and J by 2 bases, and 10 bases separated the two germline ends.

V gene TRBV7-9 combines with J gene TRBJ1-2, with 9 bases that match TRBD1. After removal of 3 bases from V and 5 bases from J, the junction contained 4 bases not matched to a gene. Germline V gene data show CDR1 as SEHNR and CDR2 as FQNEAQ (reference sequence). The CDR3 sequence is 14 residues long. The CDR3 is CASSFGTGTYGYTF. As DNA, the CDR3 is TGTGCCAGCAGCTTCGGGACAGGGACATATGGCTACACCTTC.

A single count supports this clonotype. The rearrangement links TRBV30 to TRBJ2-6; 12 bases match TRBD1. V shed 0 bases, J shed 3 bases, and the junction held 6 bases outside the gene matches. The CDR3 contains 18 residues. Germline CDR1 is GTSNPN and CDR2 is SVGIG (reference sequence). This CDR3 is CAWSVKGTGGFGANVLTF. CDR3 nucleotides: TGTGCCTGGAGTGTAAAGGGGACAGGGGGCTTTGGGGCCAACGTCCTGACTTTC.